The T cell receptor (beta chain) described here comes from a study of blood T cells in healthy people across ages. Study overall: Researchers report that template switching captured about one barcoded beta molecule per two T cells.

Sample-barcoded 5' priming and a J-beta primer mix drove a second PCR of about 7 to 11 cycles. MiXCR, applied by TCRdb to the 5' RACE reads, yields one record per CDR3 protein. The sample has 750,000 to 950,000 distinct CDR3 sequences; around 24% are singletons. Trimming cost V 2 bases and J 0 bases; bases outside gene matches: 9. The germline V gene has CDR1 SGHAT and CDR2 FQNNGV. The CDR3 covers 19 residues. This same sample was also part of a study on T cells of mothers and their children.

The material sequenced was blood. The clonotype originates from a boy between 10 and 17 years old in good health. The rearrangement links TRBV11-2 to TRBJ2-1; 11 bases line up with TRBD2. The CDR3 region is CASSLSLSGGVFSYNEQFF. CDR3 in DNA: TGTGCCAGCAGCTTATCTCTTAGCGGGGGGGTATTCTCCTACAATGAGCAGTTCTTC.